Listed here are 4 T cell receptor beta chains from one sample, sequenced in a study of technical replicates of blood from a handful of donors. Only in-frame clones appear in the TCRdb table, and some are missing; sequencing was by immunoSEQ multiplex PCR. The sample records 75,000 to 100,000 clones, roughly 94% being singletons. The source material was T cells isolated from PBMCs. The receptors here all came from a human donor in good health.

The rearrangement uses TRBV5-1 and TRBJ2-5; 8 bases match TRBD1. With V trimmed by 2 bases and J by 4 bases, 7 bases remained unmatched. The CDR3 loop spans 15 amino acids. The germline gives CDR1 SGHRS, CDR2 YFSETQ. The CDR3 DNA follows: TGCGCCAGCAGCTTACAGGACAGGGATGGAGAGACCCAGTACTTC. Translated, it gives CASSLQDRDGETQYF.

CDR3 coding DNA: TGTGCCAGCTCCCAGGGAGGGTTTAAAATCTACGAGCAGTACTTC. This codes for CASSQGGFKIYEQYF. The V gene is TRBV18, the J gene TRBJ2-7; 7 nucleotides align to TRBD2. The germline V gene encodes CDR1 KGHSH and CDR2 LQKENI. Trimming removed 6 bases from V and 3 bases from J; junction bases left unmatched: 11. The CDR3 contains 15 residues.

The chain employs TRBV28 and TRBJ2-1, with D maybe TRBD2 (6 bases). Germline V gives CDR1 MDHEN, CDR2 SYDVKM. The germline V and J ends were trimmed by 10 bases and 4 bases, with 17 bases remaining between them. There are 14 residues in the CDR3. In DNA, the CDR3 is TGTGCCACCAAGAGCGGGTACAGATACAATGAGCAGTTCTTC. Translating gives CATKSGYRYNEQFF. The whole variable domain, filled in from reference TRBV28 and TRBJ2-1, reads DVKVTQSSRYLVKRTGEKVFLECVQDMDHENMFWYRQDPGLGLRLIYFSYDVKMKEKGDIPEGYSVSREKKERFSLILESASTNQTSMYLCATKSGYRYNEQFFGPGTRLTVL.

The chain has TRBV19 and TRBJ2-7; no definite D call. The CDR3 length is 14 residues. The germline CDR1 and CDR2 sequences are LNHDA and SQIVND (reference sequence). Trimming shortened V by 7 bases and J by 0 bases, and 13 bases separated the two germline ends. CDR3 residues: CASNPTESSYEQYF. CDR3 nucleotide sequence: TGTGCCAGTAATCCAACGGAGAGCTCCTACGAGCAGTACTTC.